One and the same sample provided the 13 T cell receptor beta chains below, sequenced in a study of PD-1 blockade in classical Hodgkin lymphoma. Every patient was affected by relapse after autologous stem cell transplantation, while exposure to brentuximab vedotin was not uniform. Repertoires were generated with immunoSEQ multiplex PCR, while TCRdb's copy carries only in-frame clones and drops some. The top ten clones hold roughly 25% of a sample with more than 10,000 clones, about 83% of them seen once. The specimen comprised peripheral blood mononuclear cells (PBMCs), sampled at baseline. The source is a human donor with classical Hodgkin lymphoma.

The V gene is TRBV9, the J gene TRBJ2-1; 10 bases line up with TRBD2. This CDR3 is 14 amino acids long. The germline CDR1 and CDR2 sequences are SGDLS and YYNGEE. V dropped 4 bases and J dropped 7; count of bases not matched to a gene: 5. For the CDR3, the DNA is TGTGCCAGCAGCACTAGCGGGGAAACAAATGAGCAGTTCTTC. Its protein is CASSTSGETNEQFF.

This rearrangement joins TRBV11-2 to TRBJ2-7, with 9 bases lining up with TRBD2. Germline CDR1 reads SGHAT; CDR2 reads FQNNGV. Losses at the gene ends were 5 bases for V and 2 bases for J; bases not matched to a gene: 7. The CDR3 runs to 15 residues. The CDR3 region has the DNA TGTGCCAGCAGCACTGGGACTAGCCTGCCCTACGAGCAGTACGTC. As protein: CASSTGTSLPYEQYV.

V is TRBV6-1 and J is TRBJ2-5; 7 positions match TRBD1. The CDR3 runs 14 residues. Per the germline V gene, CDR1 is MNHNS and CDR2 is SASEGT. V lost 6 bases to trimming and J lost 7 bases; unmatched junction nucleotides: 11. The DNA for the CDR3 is TGTGCCAGCAGCCCTGGCAGGGGGACAAGGACCCAGTACTTC. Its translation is CASSPGRGTRTQYF.

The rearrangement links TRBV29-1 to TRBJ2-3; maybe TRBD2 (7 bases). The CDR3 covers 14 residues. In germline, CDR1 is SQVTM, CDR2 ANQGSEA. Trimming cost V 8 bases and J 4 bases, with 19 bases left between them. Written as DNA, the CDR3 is TGCAGCTTCTCGAGTGGGGGGGGCCCAGATACGCAGTATTTT. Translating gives CSFSSGGGPDTQYF.

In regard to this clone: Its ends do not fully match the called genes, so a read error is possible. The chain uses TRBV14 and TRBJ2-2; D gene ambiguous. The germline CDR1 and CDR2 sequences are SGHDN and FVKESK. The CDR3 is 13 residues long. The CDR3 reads CASSQDLAGELFF. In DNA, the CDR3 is TGTGCCAGCAGTCAAGATCTGGCCGGGGAGCTGTTTTTT.

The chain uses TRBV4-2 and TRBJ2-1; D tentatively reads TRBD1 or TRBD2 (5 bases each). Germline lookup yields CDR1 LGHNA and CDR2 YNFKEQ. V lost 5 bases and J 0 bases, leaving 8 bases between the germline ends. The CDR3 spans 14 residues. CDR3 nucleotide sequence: TGTGCCAGCAGCTGGGGGAGCTCCTACAATGAGCAGTTCTTC. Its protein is CASSWGSSYNEQFF.

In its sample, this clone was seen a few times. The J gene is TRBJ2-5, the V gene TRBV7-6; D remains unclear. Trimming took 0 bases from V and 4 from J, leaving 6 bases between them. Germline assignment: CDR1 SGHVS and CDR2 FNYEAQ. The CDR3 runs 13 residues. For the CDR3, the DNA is TGTGCCAGCAGCTTAGCCCTACGAGAGACCCAGTACTTC. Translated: CASSLALRETQYF.

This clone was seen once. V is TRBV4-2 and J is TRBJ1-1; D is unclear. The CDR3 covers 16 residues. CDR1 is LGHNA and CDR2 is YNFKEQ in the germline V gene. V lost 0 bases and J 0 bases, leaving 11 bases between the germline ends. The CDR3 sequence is CASSQDRFSLNTEAFF. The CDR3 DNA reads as TGTGCCAGCAGCCAAGATCGGTTCAGCTTGAACACTGAAGCTTTCTTT.

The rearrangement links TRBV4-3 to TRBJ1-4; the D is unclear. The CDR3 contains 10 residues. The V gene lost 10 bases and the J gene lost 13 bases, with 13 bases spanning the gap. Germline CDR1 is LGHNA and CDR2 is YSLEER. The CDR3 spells CATGRERLFF. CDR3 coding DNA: TGCGCCACTGGCCGGGAGCGACTGTTTTTT.

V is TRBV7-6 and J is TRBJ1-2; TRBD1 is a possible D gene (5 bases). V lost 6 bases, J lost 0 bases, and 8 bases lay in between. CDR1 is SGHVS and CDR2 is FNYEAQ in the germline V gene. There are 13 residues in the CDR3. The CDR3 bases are TGTGCCAGCAGGCCGGGGCCTAACTATGGCTACACCTTC. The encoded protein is CASRPGPNYGYTF.

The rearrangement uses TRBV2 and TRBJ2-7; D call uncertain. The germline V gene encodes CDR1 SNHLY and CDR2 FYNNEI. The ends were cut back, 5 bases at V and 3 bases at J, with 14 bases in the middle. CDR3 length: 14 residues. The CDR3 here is CASSLSGPHYEQYF. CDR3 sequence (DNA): TGTGCCAGCAGTCTGTCCGGGCCCCACTACGAGCAGTACTTC.

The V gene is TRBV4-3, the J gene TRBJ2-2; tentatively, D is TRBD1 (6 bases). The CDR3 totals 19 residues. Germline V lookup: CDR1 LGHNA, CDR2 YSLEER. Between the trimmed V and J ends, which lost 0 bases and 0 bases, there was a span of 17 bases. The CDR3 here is CASSQDWIWQGPNTGELFF. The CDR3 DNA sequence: TGCGCCAGCAGCCAAGATTGGATTTGGCAGGGGCCGAACACCGGGGAGCTGTTTTTT.

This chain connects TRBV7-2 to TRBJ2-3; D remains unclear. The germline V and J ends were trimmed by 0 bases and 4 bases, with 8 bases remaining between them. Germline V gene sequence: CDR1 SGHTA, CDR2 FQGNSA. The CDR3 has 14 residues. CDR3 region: CASSLAGLADTQYF. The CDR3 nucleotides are TGTGCCAGCAGCTTAGCAGGTTTAGCAGATACGCAGTATTTT.